Given below is one T cell receptor beta chain in context. The assay was immunoSEQ multiplex PCR, and TCRdb's table has in-frame clones only and misses some. In the table there are over 70,000 clones, 92% of which are singletons. V gave up 0 bases and J gave up 3 bases; unmatched junction bases: 2. CDR1 is SGDLS and CDR2 is YYNGEE in the germline V gene. The CDR3 is made up of 15 amino acids. The sample is drawn from a study of technical replicates of blood from a handful of donors. This clonotype was sampled from a human donor in good health. The gene calls are TRBV9 and TRBJ1-4, with TRBD1 matching over 7 bases. The sample comprised T cells isolated from PBMCs. The CDR3: CASSVAGTANEKLFF. The CDR3 coding sequence is TGTGCCAGCAGCGTAGCCGGGACAGCTAATGAAAAACTGTTTTTT.